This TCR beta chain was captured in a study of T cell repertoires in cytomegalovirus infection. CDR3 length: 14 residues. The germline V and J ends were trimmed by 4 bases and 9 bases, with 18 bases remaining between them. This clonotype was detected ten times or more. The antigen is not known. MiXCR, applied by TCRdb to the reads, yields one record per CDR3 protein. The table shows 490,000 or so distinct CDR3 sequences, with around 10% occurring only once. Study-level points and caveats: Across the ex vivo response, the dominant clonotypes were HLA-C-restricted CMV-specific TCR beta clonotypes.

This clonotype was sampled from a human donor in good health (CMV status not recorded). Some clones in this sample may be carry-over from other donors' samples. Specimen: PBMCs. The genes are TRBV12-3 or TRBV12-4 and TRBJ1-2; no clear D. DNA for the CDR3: TGTGCCAGCAGTTCGTTCGACCCGAGTGCTCGCTACACCTTC. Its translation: CASSSFDPSARYTF.